Sequencing of this TCR beta chain was carried out in a study of response to subunit inactivated influenza vaccine. TCRdb reprocessed the RT-PCR reads with MiXCR, giving one entry per CDR3 protein. The sample contains about 180,000 distinct CDR3 sequences, about a tenth of which appear only once. This clonotype was picked up a small number of times. The antigen is unknown. Germline V gives CDR1 MGHRA, CDR2 YSYEKL. The CDR3 loop spans 14 amino acids. V was clipped by 0 bases and J by 2 bases, with 5 bases between them. Whole-study findings and limits: A suggestion made by the authors is that each seasonal influenza vaccination recruits few new T cells.

This rearrangement joins TRBV4-1 to TRBJ2-1; unclear D gene. The specimen was non-naive T cells sorted from PBMCs, collected on the day of vaccination. This clonotype was obtained from a man aged 50 to 59 who received an inactivated influenza vaccine. DNA for the CDR3: TGCGCCAGCAGCCAAGATAGGGCCTACAATGAGCAGTTCTTC. Encoded protein: CASSQDRAYNEQFF.